This is a list of T cell receptor beta chains from one sample in a study of cytomegalovirus exposure and HLA in healthy donors. Clones were sequenced by immunoSEQ multiplex PCR, and TCRdb holds only the in-frame ones, with some missing. The table records about 160,000 clones, 91% of them present only once. Specimen: PBMCs. The receptors shown here come from a woman in her late teens or twenties in good health and CMV-seropositive. Both conserved end residues are trimmed from each CDR3. Each record gives: V gene, J gene, CDR3 protein.

TRBV9,TRBJ2-2,ASREGGVGELF
TRBV4-2,TRBJ2-1,ASSQERTPRRNEQF
TRBV5-4,TRBJ2-2,ASSWTLAGGPSDGELF
TRBV5-4,TRBJ1-2,ASSTPGSTAYGYT
TRBV6-1,TRBJ2-1,ASRSAGAYNEQF
TRBV6-5,TRBJ2-7,ASSYSGTGVPYEQY
TRBV10-1,TRBJ1-1,ASSNRGNTEAF
TRBV27,TRBJ2-7,ASSPGTGPYEQY
TRBV15,TRBJ2-1,ATSPASVFSYNEQF
TRBV5-6,TRBJ1-5,ASSVTGSRNQPQH
TRBV11-2,TRBJ2-5,ASRETGIQETQY
TRBV19,TRBJ2-3,ASRDAGGRGDTQY
TRBV9,TRBJ2-3,ASSVGLEPTDTQY
TRBV7-2,TRBJ2-2,ASRTTRFSTGELF
TRBV25-1,TRBJ1-5,ASSEKGGNQPQH
TRBV4-1,TRBJ2-1,ASSQMGQKNEQF
TRBV7-6,TRBJ2-7,ASSSRGRGFAYEQY
TRBV28,TRBJ1-4,ASSLTGGGHEKLF
TRBV28,TRBJ2-4,ASSIGTGRAKNIQY
TRBV9,TRBJ2-1,ASSGPGGGGEQF
TRBV6-5,TRBJ1-2,ASRSYYGYT
TRBV19,TRBJ2-7,ASSIPGTASYEQY
TRBV10-2,TRBJ2-3,ASSESETLTISTDTQY
TRBV9,TRBJ2-3,ASSVNSVGSTDTQY
TRBV4-3,TRBJ2-5,ASSQETRGETQY
TRBV27,TRBJ2-7,ASSLGSFYEQY
TRBV23-1,TRBJ2-7,ASSQSASDRGPSSYEQY
TRBV10-3,TRBJ2-1,AISAGIGRGEREQF
TRBV15,TRBJ2-7,ATSMVDRGLAGTSKDNEQY
TRBV7-9,TRBJ2-7,ASSPGTGFHEQY
TRBV4-1,TRBJ2-7,ASSRQTGGYEQY
TRBV18,TRBJ2-5,ASSPPVQGARETQY
TRBV6-1,TRBJ1-5,ASSEDGQGQPQH
TRBV5-1,TRBJ2-5,ASSSHLGGRETQY
TRBV6-6,TRBJ2-7,ASSSGTSEYSYEQY
TRBV4-1,TRBJ2-1,ASSHPTSGGPFYNEQF
TRBV25-1,TRBJ1-2,ASRGQLRGYT
TRBV9,TRBJ2-3,ASTGELTGNTQY
TRBV13,TRBJ2-3,ASSLYGMRPHTQY
TRBV28,TRBJ2-4,ASSLSYKNIQY
TRBV11-2,TRBJ1-1,ASSLSPGGAF
TRBV27,TRBJ1-1,ASSRTGLMNTEAF
TRBV6-5,TRBJ1-3,ASRRQVGTGNTIY
TRBV6-1,TRBJ2-5,ASSEVSGAGQETQY
TRBV28,TRBJ2-5,ASSLPLGKGRAETQY
TRBV28,TRBJ2-7,ASSEPGQWYEQY
TRBV11-2,TRBJ2-4,ASSLAGLADMLKNIQY
TRBV9,TRBJ2-2,ASSLGLAGRTGELF
TRBV7-9,TRBJ2-3,ASSAGTSGGVEDTQY
TRBV19,TRBJ1-2,ASSILENYGYT
TRBV2,TRBJ2-5,ASAGTSGETQY
TRBV25-1,TRBJ2-2,ASSGGTSGRAFTGELF
TRBV28,TRBJ1-1,ASLTGNTEAF
TRBV19,TRBJ2-1,ASSINRDTYNEQF
TRBV6-5,TRBJ1-1,ASSGRDSPNTEAF
TRBV28,TRBJ2-7,ASSLTGYEQY
TRBV11-2,TRBJ1-2,ASSYRGANYGYT